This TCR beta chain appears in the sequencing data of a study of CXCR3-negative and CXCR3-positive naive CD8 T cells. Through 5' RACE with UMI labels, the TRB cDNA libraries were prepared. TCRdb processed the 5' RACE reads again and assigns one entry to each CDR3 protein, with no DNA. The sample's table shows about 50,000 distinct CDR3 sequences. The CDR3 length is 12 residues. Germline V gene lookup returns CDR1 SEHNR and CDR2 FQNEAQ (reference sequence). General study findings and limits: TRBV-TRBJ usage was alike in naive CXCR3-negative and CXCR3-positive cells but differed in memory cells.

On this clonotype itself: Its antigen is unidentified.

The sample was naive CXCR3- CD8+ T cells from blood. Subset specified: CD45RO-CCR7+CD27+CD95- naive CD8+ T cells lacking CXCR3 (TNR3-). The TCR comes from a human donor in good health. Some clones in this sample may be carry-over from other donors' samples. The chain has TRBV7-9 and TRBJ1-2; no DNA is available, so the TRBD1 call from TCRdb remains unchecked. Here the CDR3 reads CASSPFRDSYTF. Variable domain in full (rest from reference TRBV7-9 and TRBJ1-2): DTGVSQNPRHKITKRGQNVTFRCDPISEHNRLYWYRQTLGQGPEFLTYFQNEAQLEKSRLLSDRFSAERPKGSFSTLEIQRTEQGDSAMYLCASSPFRDSYTFGSGTRLTVV.